Described below is a single T cell receptor beta chain sequence and its context. The data belong to a study of blood T cell repertoires in COVID-19. As for the study in general: Samples taken during acute and convalescent COVID-19 were collected in the United States, Italy and Spain. From T cells, B-cell-depleted T cells, or PBMCs came the material, which was cDNA or gDNA.

Clones were sequenced by immunoSEQ multiplex PCR, and TCRdb holds only the in-frame ones, with some missing. The data contain about 350,000 clones, about 93% of them singletons. The ends were cut back, 6 bases at V and 8 bases at J, with 17 bases in the middle. Germline CDR1 is KGHSH and CDR2 is LQKENI. This CDR3 has 14 amino acids. This sequence originates from a woman aged 18-30 years who had recovered from COVID-19. The sample consisted of peripheral blood. The gene calls are TRBV18 and TRBJ2-1; possible D gene TRBD1, 5 bases. CDR3: CASSRSGLSDEQFF. DNA for the CDR3: TGTGCCAGCTCGCGATCAGGGTTAAGCGATGAGCAGTTCTTC.